The clone carrying this T cell receptor (beta chain) was seen a handful of times. Its antigen is currently unknown. V was pared by 5 bases and J by 0 bases, with 12 bases between. The CDR3 length is 15 residues. CDR1 SGHTA and CDR2 FQGNSA come from the germline V gene. Combining a sample-barcoded 5' primer with a J-beta primer mix, a second PCR ran for 7 to 11 cycles. Each cDNA molecule, via a template-switch adaptor with 12 random nucleotides, was tagged. TCRdb analysed the 5' RACE reads with MiXCR anew, one entry per CDR3 protein. The sample includes 890,000 or so distinct CDR3 sequences, about 59% of them seen just once. This sample is drawn from a study of blood T cells in healthy people across ages. General study results and limits: Donor CMV infection status was unknown, possibly confounding age-related changes in expanded clonotypes. Percentage of naive T cells showed a strong correlation with TCR beta diversity. Roughly linear declines in TCR beta diversity per million T cells occurred with age.

The chain is built from TRBV7-2 and TRBJ2-3, with TRBD2 as a possible D gene (5 bases). The sample taken for sequencing was blood. The sequence was collected from a man aged 30 to 39 in good health. CDR3 sequence: CASSRRRESTDTQYF. The CDR3, as DNA: TGTGCCAGCAGCCGGCGACGGGAAAGCACAGATACGCAGTATTTT.